This entry lists 26 T cell receptor beta chains sequenced from one sample in a study of shared clonotypes between healthy human individuals. The naive CD8 fraction comprised CD45RO-negative cells positively selected for CCR7 and excluded terminally differentiated effector memory CD45RA+ cells. Profiling relied on immunoSEQ multiplex PCR, and the TCRdb table lists in-frame clones only, not all of them. Here the sample spans a few million clones, just over 90% being singletons. Sequencing used naive CD8+ T cells from PBMCs. All receptors come from a man between 18 and 29 years old in good health. Some clones in this sample may be carry-over from other donors' samples.

Comment on this clone: This sample also contains other DNA sequences that code for the same CDR3. This chain uses TRBV7-9 with TRBJ1-1; D uncertain. The CDR3 runs to 13 residues. The V end lost 3 bases, the J end lost 1 base, and 6 bases lay between the germline ends. CDR1 is SEHNR and CDR2 is FQNEAQ in the germline V gene (reference sequence). The CDR3 nucleotides read TGTGCCAGCAGCTTGGGAGCGAACACTGAAGCTTTCTTT. Protein sequence: CASSLGANTEAFF.

J is TRBJ2-7 and V is TRBV5-4, with D perhaps matching TRBD2 (6 bases). V was pared by 3 bases and J by 4 bases, with 17 bases between. The CDR3 contains 15 residues. CDR1 SGHNT and CDR2 YYREEE come from the germline V gene (reference sequence). CDR3 sequence: CASSSGVGGGYEQYF. CDR3 coding DNA: TGTGCCAGCAGCTCCGGTGTTGGGGGAGGATACGAGCAGTACTTC.

The chain recombines TRBV28 with TRBJ2-1; D possibly corresponds to TRBD2 (6 bases). The CDR3 length is 15 residues. Germline V CDR1 and CDR2: MDHEN, SYDVKM. Between the trimmed V and J ends, which lost 4 bases and 4 bases, there was a span of 14 bases. The CDR3 DNA is TGTGCCAGCAGTTCCCCGGGGGAGGCGTACAATGAGCAGTTCTTC. Translated: CASSSPGEAYNEQFF. The full variable domain, with the rest looked up from reference TRBV28 and TRBJ2-1, is DVKVTQSSRYLVKRTGEKVFLECVQDMDHENMFWYRQDPGLGLRLIYFSYDVKMKEKGDIPEGYSVSREKKERFSLILESASTNQTSMYLCASSSPGEAYNEQFFGPGTRLTVL.

The J gene is TRBJ1-1, the V gene TRBV2, with 7 bases that match TRBD1. The CDR3 runs 13 residues. Germline CDR1 and CDR2: SNHLY and FYNNEI. V shed 6 bases, J shed 6 bases, and the junction held 7 bases outside the gene matches. In DNA, the CDR3 is TGTGCCAGCAGGATAGACAGGGCACCTGAAGCTTTCTTT. Its protein is CASRIDRAPEAFF.

This clone was counted once. The chain links TRBV6-6 to TRBJ1-1; D unresolved. The CDR3 runs to 15 residues. V was clipped by 2 bases and J by 0 bases, with 10 bases between them. Germline values: CDR1 MNHNY, CDR2 SVGAGI (reference sequence). The CDR3 is CASSYTKGLNTEAFF. The CDR3 bases are TGTGCCAGCAGTTACACGAAGGGCTTGAACACTGAAGCTTTCTTT.

The chain is built from TRBV9 and TRBJ2-3; tentatively, D is TRBD1 (5 bases). V lost 3 bases, J lost 2 bases, and 25 bases lay in between. Germline loops: CDR1 SGDLS, CDR2 YYNGEE. This CDR3 comprises 19 residues. CDR3 nucleotides: TGTGCCAGCAGCGCCCCATCAGGGCCACCCTATGGAAACACAGATACGCAGTATTTT. Its translation: CASSAPSGPPYGNTDTQYF. Full variable domain (missing parts from reference TRBV9 and TRBJ2-3): DSGVTQTPKHLITATGQRVTLRCSPRSGDLSVYWYQQSLDQGLQFLIQYYNGEERAKGNILERFSAQQFPDLHSELNLSSLELGDSALYFCASSAPSGPPYGNTDTQYFGPGTRLTVL.

The chain combines TRBV5-4 with TRBJ2-7, with 7 bases aligning to TRBD2. The germline V gene has CDR1 SGHNT and CDR2 YYREEE (reference sequence). J lost 2 bases, V lost 4 bases, and 6 bases had no gene match. The CDR3 has 14 residues. The CDR3 DNA reads as TGTGCCAGCAGCACGGGGGGAAAGCCCTACGAGCAGTACTTC. Encoded protein: CASSTGGKPYEQYF.

Worth noting for this clone: The sample has other DNA sequences that encode this CDR3 too. V gene TRBV7-9 combines with J gene TRBJ2-6; D tentatively reads TRBD1 or TRBD2 (5 bases each). CDR1 SEHNR and CDR2 FQNEAQ come from the germline V gene (reference sequence). The CDR3 sequence is 14 residues long. Trimming took 5 bases from V and 4 from J, leaving 9 bases between them. The CDR3, as DNA: TGTGCCAGCAGCCCGGGGCCCGGGGCCAACGTCCTGACTTTC. Encoded protein: CASSPGPGANVLTF.

Note on this clone: Different DNA sequences within this sample yield the same CDR3. The chain carries TRBV27 and TRBJ1-5, with D hard to call. CDR1 MNHEY and CDR2 SMNVEV come from the germline V gene (reference sequence). The CDR3 runs to 12 residues. The V gene lost 4 bases and the J gene lost 4 bases, with 5 bases spanning the gap. The CDR3 bases are TGTGCCAGCAGTTCCCCTAATCAGCCCCAGCATTTT. It translates to CASSSPNQPQHF.

The V and J genes are TRBV5-6 and TRBJ1-2, with D tentatively TRBD1 (6 bases). This CDR3 contains 16 residues. Germline loops: CDR1 SGHDT, CDR2 YYEEEE. Trimming took off 0 bases at V and 8 bases at J, with 20 bases between the two ends. The CDR3, as DNA: TGTGCCAGCAGCTTGGCGGGACAAACGACCCATGGGGGCTACACCTTC. It specifies CASSLAGQTTHGGYTF.

V usage is TRBV5-1 and J usage is TRBJ2-3; D is undetermined. Germline-derived CDR1 and CDR2 are SGHRS and YFSETQ. CDR3 size: 14 residues. V lost 5 bases and J lost 1, with 11 bases in between. CDR3 nucleotides: TGCGCCAGCAGTATAGACATGCGCACAGATACGCAGTATTTT. This translates into CASSIDMRTDTQYF.

This clone was seen only once. This sequence joins TRBV9 and TRBJ2-3, with D perhaps TRBD1 or TRBD2 (5 bases each). This CDR3 contains 19 residues. V was cut by 4 bases and J by 0 bases, with 24 bases left in between. Germline CDR1 and CDR2: SGDLS and YYNGEE. Here the CDR3 reads CASSSPPEDGGFSTDTQYF. The CDR3 coding sequence is TGTGCCAGCAGCTCACCTCCGGAGGATGGGGGATTTAGCACAGATACGCAGTATTTT. The full variable domain, completed using reference TRBV9 and TRBJ2-3, is DSGVTQTPKHLITATGQRVTLRCSPRSGDLSVYWYQQSLDQGLQFLIQYYNGEERAKGNILERFSAQQFPDLHSELNLSSLELGDSALYFCASSSPPEDGGFSTDTQYFGPGTRLTVL.

The rearrangement uses TRBV5-1 and TRBJ1-1; TRBD1 might be the D (6 bases). Germline-derived CDR1 and CDR2 are SGHRS and YFSETQ. Trimming left V 2 bases short and J 6 bases short, with 11 bases between. There are 13 residues in the CDR3. CDR3 nucleotide sequence: TGCGCCAGCAGCTTTCTACAGGGCGCTGAAGCTTTCTTT. Amino acids: CASSFLQGAEAFF.

The V call is TRBV28, the J call TRBJ1-5; TRBD1 might be the D (6 bases). Trimming stripped 8 bases from V and 6 bases from J, with 20 bases between. This CDR3 region has 15 residues. Looked up from germline, CDR1 is MDHEN and CDR2 is SYDVKM. The CDR3 loop is CASVIWGGGGQPQHF. CDR3 sequence (DNA): TGTGCCAGCGTTATTTGGGGGGGCGGTGGTCAGCCCCAGCATTTT.

V gene TRBV5-1 combines with J gene TRBJ2-7; TRBD2 agrees at 14 bases. CDR3 length equals 16 residues. CDR1 and CDR2 from the germline V gene are SGHRS and YFSETQ. Trimming removed 4 bases from V and 6 bases from J; junction bases left unmatched: 9. The CDR3 spells CASSPPGTSGSFEQYF. CDR3 nucleotide sequence: TGCGCCAGCAGCCCACCAGGGACTAGCGGGAGTTTCGAGCAGTACTTC.

This chain uses TRBV27 with TRBJ2-1, with 11 bases aligning to TRBD1. After removal of 5 bases from V and 0 bases from J, the junction contained 15 bases not matched to a gene. CDR3 length: 20 amino acids. Germline V gives CDR1 MNHEY, CDR2 SMNVEV (reference sequence). The DNA of the CDR3 is TGTGCCAGCAGTACATACCGGGACAGGGGGTCCCCTAGCTCCTACAATGAGCAGTTCTTC. Translated, it gives CASSTYRDRGSPSSYNEQFF.

The chain links TRBV5-6 to TRBJ2-7; no clear D. V lost 5 bases and J 9 bases, leaving 24 bases between the germline ends. This CDR3 region has 15 residues. Germline CDR1 reads SGHDT; CDR2 reads YYEEEE. DNA of the CDR3: TGTGCCAGCAGTTTCTCCCCGGGCCTCTCTTTCGGGCAGTACTTC. Protein: CASSFSPGLSFGQYF.

V usage is TRBV15 and J usage is TRBJ2-5, with D perhaps matching TRBD2 (6 bases). CDR3 size: 12 residues. Trimming took off 1 base at V and 10 bases at J, with 10 bases between the two ends. From germline, CDR1 is LNHNV and CDR2 YYDKDF (reference sequence). The CDR3 bases are TGTGCCACCAGCAGAGGTTGGGGGGACCAGTACTTC. This sequence encodes CATSRGWGDQYF.

The rearrangement joins TRBV10-1 to TRBJ2-7; 10 bases align to TRBD2. V shed 3 bases, J shed 6 bases, and the junction held 11 bases outside the gene matches. The CDR3 has 16 amino acids. Germline V gene lookup returns CDR1 WNHNN and CDR2 SYGVQD (reference sequence). In DNA form, the CDR3 reads TGCGCCAGCAGTGATCAGGCTACTAGCGGGACCGGCGAGCAGTACTTC. This gives the protein CASSDQATSGTGEQYF.

The V call is TRBV11-2, the J call TRBJ2-7, with a weak D call TRBD2 (5 bases). Germline-derived CDR1 and CDR2 are SGHAT and FQNNGV. The CDR3 has 14 residues. The V end was cut by 1 base, the J end by 4 bases, with 11 bases between. CDR3 sequence reads: CASSLGGSRYEQYF. For the CDR3, the DNA is TGTGCCAGCAGCTTAGGTGGGAGTAGGTACGAGCAGTACTTC.

The chain links TRBV27 to TRBJ1-6; 8 positions match TRBD1. The CDR3 contains 16 residues. J lost 5 bases, V lost 6 bases, and 9 bases had no gene match. Germline assignment: CDR1 MNHEY and CDR2 SMNVEV (reference sequence). CDR3 DNA: TGTGCCAGCAGCAATTTTATGGACAGGGATAATTCACCCCTCCACTTT. Translated: CASSNFMDRDNSPLHF.

CDR3 protein: CASSLSGWDSSYEQYF. The CDR3 DNA is TGTGCCAGCAGTTTAAGTGGCTGGGACAGCTCCTACGAGCAGTACTTC. This chain links TRBV28 with TRBJ2-7; 7 nucleotides agree with TRBD1. Germline-derived CDR1 and CDR2 are MDHEN and SYDVKM. The CDR3 spans 16 residues. The V segment lost 2 bases and the J segment 0 bases; nucleotides outside the gene matches: 7.

The chain joins TRBV30 to TRBJ1-5; D is unresolved. The CDR3 runs 15 residues. Germline V gene sequence: CDR1 GTSNPN, CDR2 SVGIG (reference sequence). V lost 5 bases, J lost 1 base, and 15 bases lay in between. Here the CDR3 reads CAWGPRGISNQPQHF. CDR3 coding DNA: TGTGCCTGGGGGCCCCGGGGTATAAGCAATCAGCCCCAGCATTTT.

The chain uses TRBV4-3 and TRBJ1-1; D is unresolved. Trimming left V 3 bases short and J 3 bases short, with 14 bases between. Germline V gene sequence: CDR1 LGHNA, CDR2 YSLEER. The CDR3 contains 15 residues. CDR3 in DNA: TGCGCCAGCAGCCAGGGGTTTGGGCCAGACACTGAAGCTTTCTTT. Protein sequence: CASSQGFGPDTEAFF.

The chain employs TRBV27 and TRBJ2-7; D call uncertain. V gave up 3 bases and J gave up 3 bases, with 9 bases separating them. CDR3 length: 13 amino acids. Germline CDR1 reads MNHEY; CDR2 reads SMNVEV (reference sequence). In DNA, the CDR3 is TGTGCCAGCAGTTTTGGGCACCTCTACGAGCAGTACTTC. As protein: CASSFGHLYEQYF.

This chain links TRBV28 with TRBJ2-1, with 7 bases identical to TRBD1. The CDR3 covers 14 residues. Germline-derived CDR1 and CDR2 are MDHEN and SYDVKM. V was clipped by 3 bases and J by 4 bases; unmatched bases: 3. The CDR3 coding sequence is TGTGCCAGCAGTTTCCAGGACAGGTACAATGAGCAGTTCTTC. This sequence encodes CASSFQDRYNEQFF.